Sequencing of this T cell receptor beta chain was carried out in a study of OX40 agonist ivuxolimab in advanced cancers. Study overall: Participants averaged about 66 years of age (range 23 to 79) and were roughly 83% male. Study-wide findings and caveats: On average, CD8+ T cells had more expanded clones than CD4+. The antigens recognized by the expanded peripheral T cells, that is their antigen specificity, were not determined.

Assay: immunoSEQ multiplex PCR; the TCRdb copy retains only in-frame clones and omits some. The data contain nearly 110,000 clones, 90% of them singletons. Note on this clone: Its antigen is not identified.

The CDR3 loop spans 13 amino acids. The V end was cut by 2 bases, the J end by 4 bases, with 8 bases between. Germline CDR1 is MNHEY and CDR2 is SVGAGI. This clonotype originated in an adult with an advanced solid tumor such as melanoma, head and neck, liver or kidney cancer. The material was CD4+ or CD8+ T cells sorted from blood, obtained in a trial of the OX40 agonist ivuxolimab. The chain joins TRBV6-5 to TRBJ2-5, with D unresolved. In nucleotides, the CDR3 is TGTGCCAGCAGTTACCCGCCGGGAGAGACCCAGTACTTC. Its protein is CASSYPPGETQYF.